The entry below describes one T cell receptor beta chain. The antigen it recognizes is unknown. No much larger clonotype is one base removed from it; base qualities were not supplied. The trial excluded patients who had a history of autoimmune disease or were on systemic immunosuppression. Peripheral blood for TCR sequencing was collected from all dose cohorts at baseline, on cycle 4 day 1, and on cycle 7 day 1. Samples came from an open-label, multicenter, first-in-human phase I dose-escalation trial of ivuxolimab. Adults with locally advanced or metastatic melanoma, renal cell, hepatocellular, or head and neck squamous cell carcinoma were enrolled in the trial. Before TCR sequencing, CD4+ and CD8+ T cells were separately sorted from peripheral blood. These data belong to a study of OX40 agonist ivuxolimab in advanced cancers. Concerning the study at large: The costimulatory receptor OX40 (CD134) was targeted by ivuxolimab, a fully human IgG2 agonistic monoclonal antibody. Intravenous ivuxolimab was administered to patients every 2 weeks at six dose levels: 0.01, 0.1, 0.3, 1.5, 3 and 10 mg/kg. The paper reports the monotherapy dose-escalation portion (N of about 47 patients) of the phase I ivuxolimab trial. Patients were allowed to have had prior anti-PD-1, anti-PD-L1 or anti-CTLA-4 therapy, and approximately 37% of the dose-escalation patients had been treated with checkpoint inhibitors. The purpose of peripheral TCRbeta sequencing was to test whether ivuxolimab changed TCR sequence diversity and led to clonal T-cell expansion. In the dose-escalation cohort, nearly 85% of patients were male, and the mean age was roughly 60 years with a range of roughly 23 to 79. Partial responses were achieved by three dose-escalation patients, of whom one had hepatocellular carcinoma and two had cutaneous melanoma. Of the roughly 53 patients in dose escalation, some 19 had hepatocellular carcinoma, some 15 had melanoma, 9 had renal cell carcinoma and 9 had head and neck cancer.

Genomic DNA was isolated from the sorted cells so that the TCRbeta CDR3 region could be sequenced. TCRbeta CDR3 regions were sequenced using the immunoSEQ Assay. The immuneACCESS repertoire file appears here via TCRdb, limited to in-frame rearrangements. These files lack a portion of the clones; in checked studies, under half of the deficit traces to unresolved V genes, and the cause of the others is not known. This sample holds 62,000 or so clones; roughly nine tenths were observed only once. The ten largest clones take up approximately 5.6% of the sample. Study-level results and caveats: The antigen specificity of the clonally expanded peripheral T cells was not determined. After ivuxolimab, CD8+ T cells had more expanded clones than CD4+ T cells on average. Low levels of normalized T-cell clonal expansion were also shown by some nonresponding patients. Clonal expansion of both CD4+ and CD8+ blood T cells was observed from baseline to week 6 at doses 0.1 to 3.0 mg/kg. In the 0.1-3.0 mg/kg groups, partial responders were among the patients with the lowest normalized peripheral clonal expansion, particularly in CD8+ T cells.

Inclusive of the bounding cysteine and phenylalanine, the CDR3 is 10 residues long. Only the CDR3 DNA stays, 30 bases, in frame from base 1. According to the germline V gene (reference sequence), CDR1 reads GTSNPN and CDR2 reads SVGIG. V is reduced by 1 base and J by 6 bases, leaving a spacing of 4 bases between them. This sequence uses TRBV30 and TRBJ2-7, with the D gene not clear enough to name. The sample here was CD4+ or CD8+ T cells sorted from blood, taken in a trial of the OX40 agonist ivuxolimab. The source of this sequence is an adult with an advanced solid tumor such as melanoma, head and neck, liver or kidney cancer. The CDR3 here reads CAWSGPEQYF. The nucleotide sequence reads TGTGCCTGGAGTGGTCCCGAGCAGTACTTC.